This T cell receptor beta chain derives from a study of blood T cell repertoires in COVID-19. The method was immunoSEQ multiplex PCR; TCRdb's version includes in-frame clones alone and lacks a portion of them. The sample shows hundreds of thousands of clones, nearly 90% of them seen only once. This CDR3 spans 19 amino acids. V shed 5 bases and J 4 bases; nucleotides not matched to a gene: 16. CDR1 is MNHEY, CDR2 SVGEGT, per germline. Participants had their cohort set by participant-reported clinical history. The sample was PBMCs or T cells enriched from blood (not recorded which). The V and J genes are TRBV6-2 or TRBV6-3 and TRBJ2-7, with 14 positions matching TRBD2. The receptor's source is a woman aged 25 to 39 who had recovered from COVID-19. The CDR3 DNA sequence: TGTGCCAGCAGTGGGACTAGCGGGAGTCCAGAACTCTTCGGGTACGAGCAGTACTTC. Its translation: CASSGTSGSPELFGYEQYF.